This T cell receptor (beta chain) derives from a study of kidney transplant recipient with SARS-CoV-2 infection. TCRdb re-called the reads through MiXCR, storing one row per CDR3 protein. The sample has 200,000 to 250,000 distinct CDR3 sequences, more than 25% seen once. On this clonotype: A read error is possible here, since a much larger clone lies one base away.

CDR3 length: 17 amino acids. This receptor was taken from a male patient in his 30s who had COVID-19 and was a kidney transplant recipient. The graft donor may be the source of some T cells. The V gene is TRBV12-2, the J gene TRBJ1-2. TRBV12-2 is assigned pseudogene status. The sample in question was a blood sample, obtained at baseline and on day 111 from a kidney transplant recipient. CDR3 loop: CASHSKETPRKTYGYTF. The CDR3 DNA is TGTGCAAGTCACAGTAAGGAGACTCCACGAAAGACCTATGGCTACACCTTC.